This passage covers 8 T cell receptor beta chains from one sample sequenced in a study of blood T cell repertoires in COVID-19. Clones were read by immunoSEQ multiplex PCR, and TCRdb kept only the in-frame ones, dropping some. The table has roughly 200,000 clones, about nine tenths seen once. Material: peripheral blood. The source is a man younger than 30 with active or convalescent COVID-19.

This clone was counted once. The rearrangement joins TRBV2 to TRBJ2-5; D ambiguous. The V end lost 3 bases, the J end lost 2 bases, and 4 bases lay between the germline ends. The length of the CDR3 is 12 residues. CDR1 SNHLY and CDR2 FYNNEI come from the germline V gene. For the CDR3, the DNA is TGTGCCAGCAGTGACAGGCAAGAGACCCAGTACTTC. Amino acid sequence: CASSDRQETQYF.

Only a few counts were recorded for this clone. The chain joins TRBV27 to TRBJ2-3, with TRBD2 identical over 12 bases. CDR3 length: 18 residues. CDR1 is MNHEY, CDR2 SMNVEV, per germline (reference sequence). The junction had 9 bases not matched to a gene; V was cut back by 5 bases and J by 0 bases. CDR3 loop: CASSPRLAGATSTDTQYF. CDR3 bases: TGTGCCAGCAGTCCTAGACTAGCGGGGGCCACTAGCACAGATACGCAGTATTTT.

Written as DNA, the CDR3 is TGTGCCACCGCATCCGGGACAGGGAATCAGCCCCAGCATTTT. Residues: CATASGTGNQPQHF. The rearrangement joins TRBV19 to TRBJ1-5, with 9 bases fitting TRBD1. The CDR3 is 14 amino acids. Germline trimming cut 10 bases from V and 4 bases from J; bases unmatched to any gene: 8. Looked up from germline, CDR1 is LNHDA and CDR2 is SQIVND (reference sequence).

The chain combines TRBV6-2 or TRBV6-3 with TRBJ2-1; 14 nucleotides line up with TRBD2. After removal of 1 base from V and 4 bases from J, the junction contained 9 bases not matched to a gene. The germline V gene has CDR1 MNHEY and CDR2 SVGEGT. This CDR3 region has 19 residues. The CDR3 DNA sequence: TGTGCCAGCAGTTACTTGGGACTAGCGGGGGCCATAAAATACAATGAGCAGTTCTTC. It translates to CASSYLGLAGAIKYNEQFF.

The gene calls are TRBV6-2 or TRBV6-3 and TRBJ1-1; 9 bases align to TRBD1. This CDR3 region has 15 residues. Looked up from germline, CDR1 is MNHEY and CDR2 is SVGEGT. V lost 5 bases to trimming and J lost 2 bases; unmatched junction nucleotides: 6. CDR3 residues: CASSAPGQGNTEAFF. CDR3 sequence (DNA): TGTGCCAGCAGTGCCCCGGGACAGGGTAACACTGAAGCTTTCTTT.

V gene TRBV7-9 combines with J gene TRBJ2-7, with TRBD1 matching 8 bases. The ends lost 5 bases at V and 0 bases at J; junction bases unmatched: 6. The germline V gene encodes CDR1 SEHNR and CDR2 FQNEAQ (reference sequence). The CDR3 has 15 residues. The CDR3, as DNA: TGTGCCAGCAGCCGGACAGGGCGGGACTCCTACGAGCAGTACTTC. Its protein is CASSRTGRDSYEQYF.

This rearrangement joins TRBV7-9 to TRBJ2-1; 9 bases are a match to TRBD2. Germline CDR1 SEHNR, CDR2 FQNEAQ (reference sequence). The V segment lost 7 bases and the J segment 8 bases; nucleotides outside the gene matches: 9. CDR3 length: 14 residues. CDR3 in DNA: TGTGCCAGCACCAGCGGGAGGCTTGACGATGAGCAGTTCTTC. Amino acid sequence: CASTSGRLDDEQFF.

This chain connects TRBV28 to TRBJ1-4, with 7 nucleotides matching TRBD1. This CDR3 spans 15 amino acids. V shed 5 bases, J shed 6 bases, and the junction held 9 bases outside the gene matches. The germline CDR1 and CDR2 sequences are MDHEN and SYDVKM. For the CDR3, the DNA is TGTGCCAGCAGTCCGCCGGGACAGACGCATGAAAAACTGTTTTTT. It translates to CASSPPGQTHEKLFF.